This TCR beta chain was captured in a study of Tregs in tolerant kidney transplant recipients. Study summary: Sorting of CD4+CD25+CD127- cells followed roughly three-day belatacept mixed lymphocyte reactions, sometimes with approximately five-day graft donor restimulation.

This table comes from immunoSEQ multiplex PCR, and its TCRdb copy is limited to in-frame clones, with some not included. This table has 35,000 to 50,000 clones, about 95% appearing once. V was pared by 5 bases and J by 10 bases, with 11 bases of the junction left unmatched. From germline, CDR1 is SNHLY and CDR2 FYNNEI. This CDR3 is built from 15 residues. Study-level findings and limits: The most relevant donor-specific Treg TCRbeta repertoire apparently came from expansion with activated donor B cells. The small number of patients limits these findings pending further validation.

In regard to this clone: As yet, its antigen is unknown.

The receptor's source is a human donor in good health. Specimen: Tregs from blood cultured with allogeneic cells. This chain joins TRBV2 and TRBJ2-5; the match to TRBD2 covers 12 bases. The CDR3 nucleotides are TGTGCCAGCAGTCTATCTAGCGGGGGGGCCGGGGGCCAGTACTTC. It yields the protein CASSLSSGGAGGQYF.